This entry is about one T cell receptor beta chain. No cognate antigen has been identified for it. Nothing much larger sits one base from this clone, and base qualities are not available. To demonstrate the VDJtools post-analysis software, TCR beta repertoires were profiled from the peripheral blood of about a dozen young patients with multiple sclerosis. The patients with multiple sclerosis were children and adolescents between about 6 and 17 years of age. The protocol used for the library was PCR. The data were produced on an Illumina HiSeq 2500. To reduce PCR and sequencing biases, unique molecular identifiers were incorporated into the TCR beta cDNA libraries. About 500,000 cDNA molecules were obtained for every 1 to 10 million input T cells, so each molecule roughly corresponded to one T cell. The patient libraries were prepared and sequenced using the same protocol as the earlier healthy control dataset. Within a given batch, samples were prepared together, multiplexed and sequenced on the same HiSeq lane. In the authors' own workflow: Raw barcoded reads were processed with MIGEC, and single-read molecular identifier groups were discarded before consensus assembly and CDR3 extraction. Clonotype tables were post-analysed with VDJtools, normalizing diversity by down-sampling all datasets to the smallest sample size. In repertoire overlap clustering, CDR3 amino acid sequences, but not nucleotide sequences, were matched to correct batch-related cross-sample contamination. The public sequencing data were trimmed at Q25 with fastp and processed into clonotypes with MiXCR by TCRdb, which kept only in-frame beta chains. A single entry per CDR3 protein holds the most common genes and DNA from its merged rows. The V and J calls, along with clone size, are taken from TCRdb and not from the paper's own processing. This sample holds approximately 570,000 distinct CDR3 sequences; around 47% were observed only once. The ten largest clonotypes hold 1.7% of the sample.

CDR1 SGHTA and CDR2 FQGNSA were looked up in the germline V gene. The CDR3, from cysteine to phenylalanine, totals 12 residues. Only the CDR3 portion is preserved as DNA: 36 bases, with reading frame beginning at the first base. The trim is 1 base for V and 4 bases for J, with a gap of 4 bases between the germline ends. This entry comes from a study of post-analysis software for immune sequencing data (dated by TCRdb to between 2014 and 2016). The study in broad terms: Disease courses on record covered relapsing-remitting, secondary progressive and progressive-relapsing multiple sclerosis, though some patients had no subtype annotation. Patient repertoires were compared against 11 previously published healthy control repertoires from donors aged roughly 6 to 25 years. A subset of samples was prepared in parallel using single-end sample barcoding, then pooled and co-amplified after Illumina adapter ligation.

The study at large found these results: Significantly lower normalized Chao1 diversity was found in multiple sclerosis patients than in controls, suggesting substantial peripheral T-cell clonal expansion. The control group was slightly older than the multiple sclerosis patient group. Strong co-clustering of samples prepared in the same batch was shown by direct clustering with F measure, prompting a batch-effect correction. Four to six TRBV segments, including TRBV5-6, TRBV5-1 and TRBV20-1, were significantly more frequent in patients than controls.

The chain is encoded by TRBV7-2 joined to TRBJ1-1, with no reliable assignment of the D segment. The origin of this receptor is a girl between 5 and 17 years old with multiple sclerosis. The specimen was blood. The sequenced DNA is TGTGCCAGCAGCTTAGTTCCCACTGAAGCTTTCTTT. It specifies CASSLVPTEAFF. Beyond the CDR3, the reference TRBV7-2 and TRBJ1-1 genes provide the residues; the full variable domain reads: GAGVSQSPSNKVTEKGKDVELRCDPISGHTALYWYRQSLGQGLEFLIYFQGNSAPDKSGLPSDRFSAERTGGSVSTLTIQRTQQEDSAVYLCASSLVPTEAFFGQGTRLTVV.